This T cell receptor (beta chain) was found in a study of shared T cell receptors in the human thymus. This CDR3 comprises 15 residues. Germline CDR1 is MDHEN and CDR2 is SYDVKM. The V gene lost 3 bases and the J gene lost 7 bases, with 16 bases spanning the gap. Produced via immunoSEQ multiplex PCR; TCRdb's table is partial and in-frame only. The table records hundreds of thousands of clones, more than 75% of them present only once. The same data also contributed to another study, on human thymus T cells. This second study says: Among the donors, all were healthy Finnish infants having corrective surgery for congenital heart defects. From resections taken during corrective heart surgery, the thymus tissue was obtained. In thymic and blood repertoires alike, V and J usage looked biased.

The V call is TRBV28, the J call TRBJ2-1; D is unclear. This TCR derives from a boy younger than two with a congenital heart defect. The sequenced sample consisted of thymocytes. The CDR3 nucleotides are TGTGCCAGCAGTTTTAGCTTTAGCTTGGGTAATGAGCAGTTCTTC. It is translated as CASSFSFSLGNEQFF.